These 11 T cell receptor beta chains came from one sample sequenced in a study of T cell repertoires in cytomegalovirus infection. TCRdb ran MiXCR on the reads and lists one entry per CDR3 protein. The sample consists of tens of thousands of distinct CDR3 sequences, 33% of them appearing once. No antigens are known for them. Material: PBMCs, sequenced either directly or after in vitro stimulation (not recorded which). The source is a human donor in good health (CMV status not recorded). Some clones in this sample may be carry-over from other donors' samples.

V is TRBV29-1 and J is TRBJ1-1, with 8 bases lining up with TRBD1. The germline V gene encodes CDR1 SQVTM and CDR2 ANQGSEA. The CDR3 has 13 amino acids. The ends lost 6 bases at V and 4 bases at J; junction bases unmatched: 7. The CDR3 sequence: CSVDRGGGTEAFF. CDR3 nucleotides: TGCAGCGTAGACAGGGGCGGGGGCACTGAAGCTTTCTTT.

Many counts were recorded for this clonotype. The chain recombines TRBV7-6 with TRBJ1-1, with a tentative D call TRBD1 (5 bases). V dropped 5 bases and J dropped 0 bases, with 13 bases sitting between them. The CDR3 has 15 amino acids. The germline V gene has CDR1 SGHVS and CDR2 FNYEAQ. The CDR3 loop is CASSTGTGMNTEAFF. DNA for the CDR3: TGTGCCAGCAGCACGGGGACGGGGATGAACACTGAAGCTTTCTTT.

V is TRBV29-1 and J is TRBJ2-3; 10 bases are a match to TRBD2. After removal of 6 bases from V and 0 bases from J, the junction contained 6 bases not matched to a gene. The germline CDR1 and CDR2 sequences are SQVTM and ANQGSEA. CDR3 length: 15 residues. The CDR3 DNA reads TGCAGCGTCGGTCTAGCGGGAGATAGCACAGATACGCAGTATTTT. Translating it yields CSVGLAGDSTDTQYF.

This clonotype was detected a few times. This chain connects TRBV11-1 to TRBJ2-5, with D possibly TRBD1 on 5 matching bases. Per the germline V gene, CDR1 is SGHAT and CDR2 is FQDESV (reference sequence). The CDR3 has 15 residues. V lost 5 bases, J lost 2 bases, and 15 bases lay in between. CDR3 DNA: TGTGCCAGCAGCCCCCTAAGGGGTACTCAAGAGACCCAGTACTTC. Protein: CASSPLRGTQETQYF.

The chain recombines TRBV5-1 with TRBJ2-3; possible D gene TRBD1, 6 bases. Germline V lookup: CDR1 SGHRS, CDR2 YFSETQ. The CDR3 has 15 amino acids. V lost 0 bases and J 2 bases, leaving 10 bases between the germline ends. The CDR3 region has the DNA TGCGCCAGCAGCTTGGGGCAGGGGCCCACAGATACGCAGTATTTT. As protein: CASSLGQGPTDTQYF.

The V and J genes are TRBV14 and TRBJ1-1; no clear D. V was cut by 0 bases and J by 5 bases, with 10 bases left in between. The CDR3 is 14 residues long. The V gene's germline CDR1 is SGHDN and CDR2 FVKESK. The CDR3 loop reads CASSQEIEGTEAFF. CDR3 coding DNA: TGTGCCAGCAGCCAAGAAATCGAGGGAACTGAAGCTTTCTTT.

This clonotype was seen only a few times. This chain connects TRBV7-2 to TRBJ1-5, with 8 bases that match TRBD1. Germline V gene sequence: CDR1 SGHTA, CDR2 FQGNSA. Trimming removed 8 bases from V and 4 bases from J; junction bases left unmatched: 7. The CDR3 totals 14 residues. CDR3 nucleotides: TGTGCCAGCCGTGACAGGGGTGTAAATCAGCCCCAGCATTTT. Translating it yields CASRDRGVNQPQHF.

A few counts support this clonotype. The chain recombines TRBV7-2 with TRBJ2-3; D unresolved. The CDR3 runs 13 residues. Germline V CDR1 and CDR2: SGHTA, FQGNSA. With 5 bases removed from V and 6 bases from J, the gap between germline ends came to 12 bases. CDR3: CASSPGLVDTQYF. The CDR3 DNA reads as TGTGCCAGCAGCCCGGGCCTAGTGGATACGCAGTATTTT.

The genes are TRBV5-1 and TRBJ1-1, with 8 bases that match TRBD1. Germline assignment: CDR1 SGHRS and CDR2 YFSETQ. The junction had 6 bases not matched to a gene; V was cut back by 4 bases and J by 4 bases. This CDR3 region has 14 residues. CDR3 residues: CASSLDRVGTEAFF. The CDR3 DNA reads as TGCGCCAGCAGCCTGGACAGGGTGGGCACTGAAGCTTTCTTT.

The rearrangement uses TRBV5-4 and TRBJ2-7; 10 nucleotides line up with TRBD1. The V gene end was trimmed by 3 bases and the J gene end by 3 bases; junction bases not matched to a gene: 6. There are 15 residues in the CDR3. Germline loops: CDR1 SGHNT, CDR2 YYREEE (reference sequence). CDR3 sequence (DNA): TGTGCCAGCAGCTCCGGGACAGGGGTTGTCTACGAGCAGTACTTC. This translates into CASSSGTGVVYEQYF.

V is TRBV5-6 and J is TRBJ2-3; D might be TRBD1 (6 bases). Deletions cut 2 bases from V and 2 bases from J, with 9 bases between. The germline V gene has CDR1 SGHDT and CDR2 YYEEEE. This CDR3 spans 14 amino acids. The CDR3 protein is CASSFTGTTDTQYF. CDR3 in DNA: TGTGCCAGCAGCTTTACAGGGACCACAGATACGCAGTATTTT.